This T cell receptor (beta chain) appears in the sequencing data of a study of beta chain features in type 1 diabetes. This clone was recorded a few times. Its antigen is still unknown. The CDR3 sequence is 14 residues long. Trimming took 7 bases from V and 0 from J, leaving 10 bases between them. The germline CDR1 and CDR2 sequences are SEHNR and FQNEAQ (reference sequence). Study results and caveats: Among type 1 diabetes patients, VDJ junctions had fewer insertions and more deletions.

cDNA synthesis used the whole RNA isolate, giving expressed TCRB sequences. The table came from immunoSEQ multiplex PCR; TCRdb's copy has only in-frame clones and leaves some out. This table holds under 900,000 clones, 17% found once. Sequenced input: naive CD4+ T cells from blood. The genes are TRBV7-9 and TRBJ2-1; D is possibly TRBD2 (6 bases). The receptor was derived from a woman between 18 and 29 years old in good health. The CDR3 coding sequence is TGTGCCAGCATTAGCGGTGACTCCTACAATGAGCAGTTCTTC. Protein sequence: CASISGDSYNEQFF.